This T cell receptor beta chain is from a study of OX40 agonist ivuxolimab in advanced cancers. In regard to this clone: Its target is not known.

Trimming took 8 bases from V and 5 from J, leaving 13 bases between them. The CDR3 is 13 residues long. Per germline, CDR1 SGDLS and CDR2 YYNGEE. General study results and limits: The specificity for antigen of the expanded peripheral T cells was not determined. There was clonal expansion of CD4+ and CD8+ blood T cells by week 6 at 0.1 to 3.0 mg/kg.

The protocol was immunoSEQ multiplex PCR, while the TCRdb copy is restricted to in-frame clones and leaves out a portion. The table shows fewer than 70,000 clones, with 85% occurring only once. The receptor was isolated from an adult with an advanced solid tumor such as melanoma, head and neck, liver or kidney cancer. The chain links TRBV9 to TRBJ2-2; D is undetermined. The sequencing used CD4+ or CD8+ T cells sorted from blood, collected in a trial of the OX40 agonist ivuxolimab. The CDR3 sequence: CASEDFGTGELFF. The DNA of the CDR3 is TGTGCCAGTGAGGATTTTGGGACCGGGGAGCTGTTTTTT.